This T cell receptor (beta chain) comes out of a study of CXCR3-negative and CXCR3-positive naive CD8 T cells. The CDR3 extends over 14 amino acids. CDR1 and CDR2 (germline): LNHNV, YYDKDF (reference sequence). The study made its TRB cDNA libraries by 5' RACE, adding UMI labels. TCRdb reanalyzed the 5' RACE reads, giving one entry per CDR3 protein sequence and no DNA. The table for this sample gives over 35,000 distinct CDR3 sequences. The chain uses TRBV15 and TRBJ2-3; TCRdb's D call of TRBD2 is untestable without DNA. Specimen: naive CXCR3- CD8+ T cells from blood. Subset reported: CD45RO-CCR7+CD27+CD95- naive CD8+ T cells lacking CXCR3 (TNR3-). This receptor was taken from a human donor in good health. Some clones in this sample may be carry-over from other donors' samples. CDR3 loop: CATLPEASTDTQYF.